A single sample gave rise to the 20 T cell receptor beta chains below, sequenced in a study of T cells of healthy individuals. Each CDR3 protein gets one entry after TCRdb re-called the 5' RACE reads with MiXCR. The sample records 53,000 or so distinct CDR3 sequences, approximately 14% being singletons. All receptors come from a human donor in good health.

The CDR3 nucleotides read TGTGCCAGCAGTTACTCATTAACGGCAAACTATGGCTACACCTTC. This translates into CASSYSLTANYGYTF. This chain uses TRBV6-5 with TRBJ1-2, with D unclear. V was shortened by 0 bases and J by 2 bases, with 10 bases between the two germline ends. CDR3 size: 15 residues. Per germline, CDR1 MNHEY and CDR2 SVGAGI.

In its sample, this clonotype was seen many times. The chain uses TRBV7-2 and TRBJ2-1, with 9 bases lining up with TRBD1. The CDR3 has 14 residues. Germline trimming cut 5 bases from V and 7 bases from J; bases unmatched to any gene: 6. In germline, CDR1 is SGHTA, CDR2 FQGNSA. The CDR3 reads CASSPGTGRNEQFF. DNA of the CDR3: TGTGCCAGCAGCCCCGGGACAGGGAGGAATGAGCAGTTCTTC.

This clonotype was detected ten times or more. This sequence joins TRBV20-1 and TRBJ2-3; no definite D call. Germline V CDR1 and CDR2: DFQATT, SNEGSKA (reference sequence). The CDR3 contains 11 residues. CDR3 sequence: CRGQVGDTQYF. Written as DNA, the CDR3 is TGCAGAGGGCAGGTTGGAGATACGCAGTATTTT.

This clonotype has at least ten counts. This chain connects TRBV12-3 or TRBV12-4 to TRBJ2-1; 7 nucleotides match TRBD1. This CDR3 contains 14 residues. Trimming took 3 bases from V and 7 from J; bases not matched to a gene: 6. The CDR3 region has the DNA TGTGCCAGCAGTTTGACAGGGTCTCGGAATGAGCAGTTCTTC. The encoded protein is CASSLTGSRNEQFF.

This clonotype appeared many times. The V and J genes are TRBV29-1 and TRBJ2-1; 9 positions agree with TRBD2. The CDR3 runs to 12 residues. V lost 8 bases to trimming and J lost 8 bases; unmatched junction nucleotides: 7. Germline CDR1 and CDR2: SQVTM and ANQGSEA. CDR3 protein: CSLGGGVDEQFF. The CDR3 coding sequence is TGCAGCCTCGGCGGGGGGGTAGATGAGCAGTTCTTC.

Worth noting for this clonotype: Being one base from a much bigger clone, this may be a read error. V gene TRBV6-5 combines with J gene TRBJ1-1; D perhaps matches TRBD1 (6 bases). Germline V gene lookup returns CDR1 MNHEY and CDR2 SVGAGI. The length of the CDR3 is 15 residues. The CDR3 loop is CAGSYKGHQGAEAFF. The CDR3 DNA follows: TGTGCCGGCAGTTACAAGGGACACCAAGGCGCTGAAGCTTTCTTT.

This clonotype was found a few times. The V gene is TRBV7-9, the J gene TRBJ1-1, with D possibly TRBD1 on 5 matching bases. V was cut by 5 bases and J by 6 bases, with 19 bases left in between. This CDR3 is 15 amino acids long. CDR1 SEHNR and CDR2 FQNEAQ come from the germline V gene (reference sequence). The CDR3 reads CASSPARGFGSEAFF. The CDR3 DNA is TGTGCCAGCAGCCCGGCCCGGGGGTTCGGGTCTGAAGCTTTCTTT.

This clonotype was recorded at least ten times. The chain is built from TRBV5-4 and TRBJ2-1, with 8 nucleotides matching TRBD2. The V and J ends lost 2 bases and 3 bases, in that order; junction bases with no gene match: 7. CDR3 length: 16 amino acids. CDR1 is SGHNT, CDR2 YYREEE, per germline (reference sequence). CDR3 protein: CASSFSGGEFYNEQFF. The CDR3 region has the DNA TGTGCCAGCAGCTTCTCGGGGGGGGAATTCTACAATGAGCAGTTCTTC.

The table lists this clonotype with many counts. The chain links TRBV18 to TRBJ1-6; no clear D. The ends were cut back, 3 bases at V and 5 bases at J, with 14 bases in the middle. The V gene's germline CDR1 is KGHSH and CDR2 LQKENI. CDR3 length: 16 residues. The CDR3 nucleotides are TGTGCCAGCTCACCCACGCGTCTGCTCGATAATTCACCCCTCCACTTT. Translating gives CASSPTRLLDNSPLHF.

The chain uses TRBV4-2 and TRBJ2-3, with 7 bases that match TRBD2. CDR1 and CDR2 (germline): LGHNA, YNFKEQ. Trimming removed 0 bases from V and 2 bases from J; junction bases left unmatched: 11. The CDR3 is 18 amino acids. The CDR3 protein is CASSQDVLGGGNTDTQYF. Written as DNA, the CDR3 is TGTGCCAGCAGCCAAGATGTTTTAGGCGGGGGAAACACAGATACGCAGTATTTT.

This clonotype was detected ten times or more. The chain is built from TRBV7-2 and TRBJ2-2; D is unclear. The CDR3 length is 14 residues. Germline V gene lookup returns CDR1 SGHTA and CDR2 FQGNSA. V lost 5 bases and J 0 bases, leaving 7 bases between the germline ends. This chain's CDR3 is CASSPLANTGELFF. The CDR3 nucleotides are TGTGCCAGCAGCCCTCTGGCGAACACCGGGGAGCTGTTTTTT.

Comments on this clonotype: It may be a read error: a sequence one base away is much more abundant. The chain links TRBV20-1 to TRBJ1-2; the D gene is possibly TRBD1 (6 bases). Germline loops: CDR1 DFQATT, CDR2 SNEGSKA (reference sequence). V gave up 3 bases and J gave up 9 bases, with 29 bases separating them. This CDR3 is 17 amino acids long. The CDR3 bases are TGCAGTGCTAGGGGGAGCGGGGGGAGAGACAGGAGATACTGCTACACCTTC. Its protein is CSARGSGGRDRRYCYTF.

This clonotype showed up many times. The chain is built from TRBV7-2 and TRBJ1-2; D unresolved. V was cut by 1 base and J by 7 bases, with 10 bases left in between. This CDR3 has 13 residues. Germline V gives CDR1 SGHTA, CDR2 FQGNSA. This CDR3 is CASSLVELGGYTF. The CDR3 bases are TGTGCCAGCAGCTTAGTAGAGCTTGGTGGCTACACCTTC.

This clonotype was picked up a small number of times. The CDR3: CASSLAPVGVGEQFF. In nucleotides, the CDR3 is TGTGCCAGCAGCTTAGCCCCAGTTGGAGTCGGTGAGCAGTTCTTC. The chain combines TRBV7-2 with TRBJ2-1; D is unclear. The V end lost 0 bases, the J end lost 9 bases, and 15 bases lay between the germline ends. Germline loops: CDR1 SGHTA, CDR2 FQGNSA. The CDR3 is made up of 15 amino acids.

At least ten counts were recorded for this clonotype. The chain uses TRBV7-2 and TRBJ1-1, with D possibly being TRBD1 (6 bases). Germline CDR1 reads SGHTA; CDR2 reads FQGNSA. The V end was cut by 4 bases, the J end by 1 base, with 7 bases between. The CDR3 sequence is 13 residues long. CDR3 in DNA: TGTGCCAGCAGCTCGGGACAGAACACTGAAGCTTTCTTT. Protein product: CASSSGQNTEAFF. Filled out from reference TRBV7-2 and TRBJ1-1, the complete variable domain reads GAGVSQSPSNKVTEKGKDVELRCDPISGHTALYWYRQSLGQGLEFLIYFQGNSAPDKSGLPSDRFSAERTGGSVSTLTIQRTQQEDSAVYLCASSSGQNTEAFFGQGTRLTVV.

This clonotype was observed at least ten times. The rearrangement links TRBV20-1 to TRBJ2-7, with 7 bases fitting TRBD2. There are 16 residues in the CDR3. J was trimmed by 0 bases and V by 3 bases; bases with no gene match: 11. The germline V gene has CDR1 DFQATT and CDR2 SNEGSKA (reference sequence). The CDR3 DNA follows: TGCAGTGCTAGCGGGAGGCCCTCTTTTAGCTCCTACGAGCAGTACTTC. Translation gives CSASGRPSFSSYEQYF.

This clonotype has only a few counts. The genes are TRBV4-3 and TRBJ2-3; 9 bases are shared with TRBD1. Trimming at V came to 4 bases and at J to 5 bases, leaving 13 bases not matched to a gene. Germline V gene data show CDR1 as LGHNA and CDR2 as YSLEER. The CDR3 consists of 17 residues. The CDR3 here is CASSRGWTGDFVDTQYF. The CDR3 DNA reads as TGCGCCAGCAGCCGCGGGTGGACAGGGGATTTCGTAGATACGCAGTATTTT.

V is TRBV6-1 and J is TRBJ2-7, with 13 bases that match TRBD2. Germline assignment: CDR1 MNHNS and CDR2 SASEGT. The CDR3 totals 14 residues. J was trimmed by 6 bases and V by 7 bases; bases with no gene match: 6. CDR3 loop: CASIRTSGRSEQYF. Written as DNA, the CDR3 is TGTGCCAGCATTCGGACTAGCGGGAGAAGCGAGCAGTACTTC.

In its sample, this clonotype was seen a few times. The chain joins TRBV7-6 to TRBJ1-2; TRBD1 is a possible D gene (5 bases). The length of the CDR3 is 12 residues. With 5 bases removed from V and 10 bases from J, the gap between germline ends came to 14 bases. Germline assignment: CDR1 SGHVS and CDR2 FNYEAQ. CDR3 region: CASSRPQGSYTF. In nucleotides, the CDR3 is TGTGCCAGCAGCCGACCGCAGGGATCCTACACCTTC.

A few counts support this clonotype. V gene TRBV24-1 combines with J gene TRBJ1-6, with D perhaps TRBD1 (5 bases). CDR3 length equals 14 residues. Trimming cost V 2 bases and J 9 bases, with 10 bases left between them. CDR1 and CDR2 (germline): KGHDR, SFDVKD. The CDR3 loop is CATSDSGGSSPLHF. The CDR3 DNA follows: TGTGCCACCAGTGATTCCGGGGGGAGTTCACCCCTCCACTTT.